Reported below is one TCR beta chain. Its target is not known. The source of the sample is a study of graft-versus-host responses after intestinal transplantation. For the study at large: Recipients had multivisceral, liver-intestinal, or isolated intestinal transplants. Each recipient received anti-thymocyte globulin induction, then tacrolimus and steroids for approximately three years. Findings and caveats of the study: GvH clones were identified in recipient marrow, with some first appearing in ileum or blood.

The source of post-transplant bone marrow was the posterior iliac crest or another site. CDR1 and CDR2 (germline): MDHEN, SYDVKM. The length of the CDR3 is 11 residues. V was pared by 2 bases and J by 8 bases, with 3 bases between. TCRdb's copy holds only in-frame clones and misses some; the assay was immunoSEQ multiplex PCR. This table has roughly 69,000 clones, 80% to 95% appearing once. This chain joins TRBV28 and TRBJ1-4, with unresolved D. The starting material was bone marrow, obtained less than 750 days after intestinal transplantation. This receptor was identified in a human patient who received an intestinal transplant, so some T cells may come from the graft donor. The CDR3 here is CASSLGEKLFF. CDR3 nucleotides: TGTGCCAGCAGTTTAGGCGAAAAACTGTTTTTT.